The 15 T cell receptor beta chains reported below all come from one sample, sequenced in a study of a mutant IDH1 vaccine in newly diagnosed glioma (dated by TCRdb to the early 2020s). What this sample's time point label stands for: week 35, safety follow-up. Each vaccine dose, consisting of 300 ug of a 20-mer mutant IDH1 peptide in Montanide, was administered subcutaneously with topical imiquimod. Antigens for these TCRs are unknown. Preparation of the library involved the immunoSEQ multiplex PCR assay. What TCRdb holds here is the immuneACCESS table cut down to in-frame rearrangements. Part of the clones is not present; checked against another copy, under half of the missing clones reflect an unresolved V gene, and the others are unexplained. The sample yields tens of thousands of clones; over 80% were counted once. The top ten clonotypes cover roughly 2.3% of the sample. The source material was PBMCs, sampled from a glioma patient whose treatment included an IDH1 peptide vaccine. Receptors originate from a man aged 45-65 years with glioma.

This chain joins TRBV29-1 and TRBJ2-7, with D perhaps matching TRBD1 or TRBD2 (5 bases each). Germline-derived CDR1 and CDR2 are SQVTM and ANQGSEA. The CDR3 has 13 amino acids. V lost 3 bases and J lost 2, with 11 bases in between. For the CDR3, the DNA is TGCAGCGTTGAGTTGCAGGGACCCTACGAGCAGTACTTC. Amino acid sequence: CSVELQGPYEQYF.

V and J are TRBV10-1 and TRBJ1-1, with D unresolved. Germline CDR1 and CDR2: WNHNN and SYGVQD (reference sequence). This CDR3 comprises 13 residues. V was clipped by 2 bases and J by 4 bases, with 8 bases between them. CDR3 loop: CASSEGYPTEAFF. The CDR3 DNA is TGCGCCAGCAGTGAGGGTTACCCCACTGAAGCTTTCTTT.

This clone was recorded only once. This chain links TRBV19 with TRBJ2-3, with TRBD2 identical over 10 bases. Germline assignment: CDR1 LNHDA and CDR2 SQIVND (reference sequence). This CDR3 is 14 amino acids long. The V gene end was trimmed by 7 bases and the J gene end by 2 bases; junction bases not matched to a gene: 3. As DNA, the CDR3 is TGTGCCAGTACACTAGCGGGGATCACAGATACGCAGTATTTT. Translation: CASTLAGITDTQYF.

The chain links TRBV9 to TRBJ1-1; D is unresolved. The germline gives CDR1 SGDLS, CDR2 YYNGEE. The CDR3 is made up of 14 amino acids. With 2 bases removed from V and 6 bases from J, the gap between germline ends came to 14 bases. The CDR3 protein is CASSVSGLSAEAFF. For the CDR3, the DNA is TGTGCCAGCAGCGTCTCAGGTCTCTCTGCTGAAGCTTTCTTT.

The chain has TRBV4-1 and TRBJ2-5; TRBD2 aligns across 10 bases. Losses at the gene ends were 0 bases for V and 5 bases for J; bases not matched to a gene: 9. This CDR3 has 17 residues. Looked up from germline, CDR1 is MGHRA and CDR2 is YSYEKL. This chain's CDR3 is CASSQDRTAGGRETQYF. CDR3 nucleotide sequence: TGCGCCAGCAGCCAAGATCGGACAGCGGGGGGGCGGGAGACCCAGTACTTC.

The chain combines TRBV5-1 with TRBJ2-7, with D unresolved. This CDR3 has 13 residues. Per germline, CDR1 SGHRS and CDR2 YFSETQ. V lost 5 bases and J lost 0, with 9 bases in between. Written as DNA, the CDR3 is TGCGCCAGCAGTAGGATCGGCTCCTACGAGCAGTACTTC. Protein: CASSRIGSYEQYF.

This clone came up once. The chain couples TRBV27 to TRBJ1-1; unclear D gene. CDR1 and CDR2 from the germline V gene are MNHEY and SMNVEV (reference sequence). The CDR3 contains 13 residues. V dropped 4 bases and J dropped 1 base, with 7 bases sitting between them. Written as DNA, the CDR3 is TGTGCCAGCAGTTGGGCAGAGAACACTGAAGCTTTCTTT. Amino acid sequence: CASSWAENTEAFF.

J is TRBJ1-1 and V is TRBV11-3; 8 bases align to TRBD1. Germline values: CDR1 SGHNT, CDR2 YENEEA. With 5 bases clipped from V and 4 bases from J, the junction kept 6 bases outside the gene matches. The CDR3 loop spans 14 amino acids. CDR3 DNA: TGTGCCAGCAGCCGGACAGGGTCGACCACTGAAGCTTTCTTT. It specifies CASSRTGSTTEAFF.

The gene calls are TRBV5-1 and TRBJ2-5, with D tentatively TRBD2 (8 bases). CDR3 length equals 16 residues. Between the trimmed V and J ends, which lost 4 bases and 1 base, there was a span of 17 bases. From germline, CDR1 is SGHRS and CDR2 YFSETQ. The CDR3 loop is CASSAGGLGTQETQYF. The CDR3 region has the DNA TGCGCCAGCAGCGCAGGGGGACTAGGAACCCAAGAGACCCAGTACTTC.

For the CDR3, the DNA is TGCAGCGTCAACTCCGGGACAAATAATGAGCAGTTCTTC. It encodes CSVNSGTNNEQFF. The chain joins TRBV29-1 to TRBJ2-1, with D perhaps TRBD1 (6 bases). Per germline, CDR1 SQVTM and CDR2 ANQGSEA. The V gene lost 6 bases and the J gene lost 7 bases, with 16 bases spanning the gap. This CDR3 is 13 amino acids long.

The V call is TRBV5-4, the J call TRBJ2-7, with 8 bases aligning to TRBD2. Trimming took 2 bases from V and 4 from J; bases not matched to a gene: 11. The CDR3 runs to 16 residues. Germline V gives CDR1 SGHNT, CDR2 YYREEE (reference sequence). CDR3 region: CASSFRVAGGFYEQYF. In DNA, the CDR3 is TGTGCCAGCAGCTTTAGGGTGGCGGGAGGTTTTTACGAGCAGTACTTC.

The V and J genes are TRBV14 and TRBJ1-2, with D maybe TRBD1 (5 bases). V dropped 0 bases and J dropped 6 bases, with 11 bases sitting between them. The CDR3 sequence is 14 residues long. CDR1 SGHDN and CDR2 FVKESK come from the germline V gene. For the CDR3, the DNA is TGTGCCAGCAGCCAAGATCTGAGGGGTAATGGCTACACCTTC. Its translation: CASSQDLRGNGYTF. The whole variable domain, filled in from reference TRBV14 and TRBJ1-2, reads EAGVTQFPSHSVIEKGQTVTLRCDPISGHDNLYWYRRVMGKEIKFLLHFVKESKQDESGMPNNRFLAERTGGTYSTLKVQPAELEDSGVYFCASSQDLRGNGYTFGSGTRLTVV.

This chain connects TRBV5-1 to TRBJ1-2; 7 bases align to TRBD1. This CDR3 spans 15 amino acids. The trim removed 4 bases at V and 2 bases at J, leaving 8 bases unmatched. In germline, CDR1 is SGHRS, CDR2 YFSETQ. The CDR3: CASSPTGALNYGYTF. The CDR3 coding sequence is TGCGCCAGCAGCCCAACAGGGGCCCTAAACTATGGCTACACCTTC.

The J gene is TRBJ2-7, the V gene TRBV5-4; D unresolved. The CDR3 is made up of 12 amino acids. The V gene's germline CDR1 is SGHNT and CDR2 YYREEE (reference sequence). V was pared by 4 bases and J by 0 bases, with 5 bases between. The CDR3 nucleotides read TGTGCCAGCAGCCAGAGCTCCTACGAGCAGTACTTC. Translated: CASSQSSYEQYF.

The V call is TRBV21-1, the J call TRBJ1-2; whether TRBD1, the table's D call, matches the DNA was not checked. TRBV21-1 is a pseudogene segment. This CDR3 region has 15 residues. The CDR3 reads CASSKGQGDSLGYTF. The CDR3 bases are TGTGCCAGCAGCAAGGGACAGGGGGATTCTCTTGGCTACACCTTC.